This paragraph reports one TCR beta chain. What it binds is not known. These data originate in a study of identical twins. Study outcomes and limitations: Where out-of-frame alpha sequences were twin-shared, they showed excess low generation probability. Possibly, invariant MAIT and iNKT cells partly confounded zero-insertion analyses. Beta clonotypes that were abundant in cord blood contained fewer insertions, a pattern absent from memory repertoires.

MiXCR, applied by TCRdb to the 5' RACE reads, yields one record per CDR3 protein. The sample has hundreds of thousands of distinct CDR3 sequences, around 6.1% seen once. CDR3 length: 16 residues. The V segment lost 3 bases and the J segment 5 bases; nucleotides outside the gene matches: 10. CDR1 and CDR2 from the germline V gene are SGHRS and YFSETQ. Healthy Caucasians supplied all donations. The sequence was obtained from a young man in good health. This chain links TRBV5-1 with TRBJ2-1; the match to TRBD1 covers 8 bases. The source material was naive T cells sorted from blood. In DNA form, the CDR3 reads TGCGCCAGCAGCTCGTTTCCCGGACAGGGCGACAATGAGCAGTTCTTC. Translated, it gives CASSSFPGQGDNEQFF.